This TCR beta chain derives from a study of CD8+CD57+ T cells in acquired aplastic anemia. Looking at the study overall: Across the sorted CD4+ and CD8+ cells, DNA amounts averaged approximately 3.1 ug. Notes on the study in general: Patients versus controls showed no significant CD8+ Simpson's diversity difference. Patients had under 30 CD8+ CDR3 sequences in common with controls (the shared set).

Turning to this clonotype: As yet, its antigen is unknown.

Germline CDR1 is MNHNY and CDR2 is SVGAGI (reference sequence). The CDR3 is made up of 13 amino acids. The germline V and J ends were trimmed by 6 bases and 1 base, with 8 bases remaining between them. Both TCR beta VDJ combination and CDR3 sequence profiling were carried out. Genomic DNA was the template for this profiling. Using its own MiXCR run on the reads, TCRdb lists one record per CDR3 protein. This sample has about 220,000 distinct CDR3 sequences, with about 44% found just once. The patients chosen for sequencing had shown expansion of CD8+CD57+ cells (detected by flow cytometry). When blood sampling took place, the patients had received no therapy.

The sequence derives from a human donor with aplastic anemia. Source material: sorted CD4+, CD8+, or CD8+CD57+ T cells (not recorded which) from PBMCs. The chain is built from TRBV6-6 and TRBJ2-3, with D hard to call. The CDR3 here is CASSFGGTDTQYF. In DNA, the CDR3 is TGTGCCAGCAGCTTCGGAGGCACAGATACGCAGTATTTT.